This T cell receptor (beta chain) derives from a study of prognosis after radiotherapy for stage I lung cancer. Study as a whole: Five patients had oligometastatic NSCLC after their primary tumor was surgically resected, and roughly 14 patients had newly diagnosed primary stage I lung tumors.

Starting from genomic DNA, TCR beta CDR3 was amplified through two-round multiplex PCR. Individual primers that were specific to each TRBV and TRBJ gene served in first-round PCR. TCRdb reprocessed the multiplex PCR reads via MiXCR and lists one record per CDR3 protein. Of more than 11,000 distinct CDR3 sequences detected, approximately 31% appear once; the ten largest clones hold about a quarter. Trimming left V 6 bases short and J 7 bases short, with 15 bases between. The CDR3 has 14 residues. Germline V lookup: CDR1 SGHAT, CDR2 FQNNGV. This clonotype was picked up many times. Here the sequenced sample was PBMCs, taken before or after stereotactic body radiation therapy (not recorded which). This clonotype was sampled from a donor of 50 years or more with non-small cell lung cancer. This chain links TRBV11-2 with TRBJ1-4; D perhaps matches TRBD1 (6 bases). CDR3: CASRDTGFSEKLFF. The CDR3, as DNA: TGTGCCAGCAGAGATACAGGGTTTAGTGAAAAACTGTTTTTT.